One sample yielded the 32 T cell receptor beta chains listed below, sequenced in a study of T cells in localized non-small cell lung cancer. Measured with immunoSEQ multiplex PCR; TCRdb has only the in-frame clones, and not every one. The sample holds 100,000 to 150,000 clones, more than 70% seen once. The sequences come from peripheral blood, collected before any cancer treatment. The receptors shown here come from a female donor of 60 years or more with stage I lung adenocarcinoma.

The chain couples TRBV5-1 to TRBJ1-2; 8 nucleotides match TRBD1. V trimming: 4 bases; J trimming: 3 bases; junction bases outside the gene matches: 5. The CDR3 has 14 amino acids. Germline CDR1 and CDR2: SGHRS and YFSETQ. This chain's CDR3 is CASSAGQGDYGYTF. CDR3 bases: TGCGCCAGCAGCGCCGGACAGGGAGACTATGGCTACACCTTC.

This clone was recorded only once. The chain couples TRBV5-8 to TRBJ2-1; D unresolved. Trimming shortened V by 0 bases and J by 0 bases, and 7 bases separated the two germline ends. Per germline, CDR1 SGHTS and CDR2 YDEGEE. CDR3 length: 15 amino acids. DNA for the CDR3: TGTGCCAGCAGCTTGGGGGTCAGCTCCTACAATGAGCAGTTCTTC. Translating gives CASSLGVSSYNEQFF. The full variable domain, rest sourced from reference TRBV5-8 and TRBJ2-1, is EAGVTQSPTHLIKTRGQQATLRCSPISGHTSVYWYQQALGLGLQFLLWYDEGEERNRGNFPPRFSGRQFPNYSSELNVNALELEDSALYLCASSLGVSSYNEQFFGPGTRLTVL.

The chain employs TRBV7-8 and TRBJ2-7; a possible D gene is TRBD1 (7 bases). This CDR3 is built from 17 residues. V dropped 0 bases and J dropped 0 bases, with 15 bases sitting between them. CDR1 is SGHVS, CDR2 FQNEAQ, per germline. The CDR3 bases are TGTGCCAGCAGCTTAGCGTTTGGCAGGGGGGACTCCTACGAGCAGTACTTC. Residues: CASSLAFGRGDSYEQYF.

This chain links TRBV9 with TRBJ2-5, with 11 nucleotides matching TRBD2. J lost 5 bases, V lost 4 bases, and 25 bases had no gene match. CDR3 size: 21 residues. Germline lookup yields CDR1 SGDLS and CDR2 YYNGEE. This CDR3 is CASSPRGELAGVASHLETQYF. Written as DNA, the CDR3 is TGTGCCAGCAGCCCGAGGGGGGAACTAGCGGGAGTCGCGTCTCATTTGGAGACCCAGTACTTC.

The chain joins TRBV29-1 to TRBJ2-5; the D gene could be TRBD1 or TRBD2 (5 bases each). CDR1 SQVTM and CDR2 ANQGSEA come from the germline V gene. Trimming removed 7 bases at V and 3 bases at J, with 15 bases between. The CDR3 length is 13 residues. CDR3 DNA sequence: TGCAGCGGGGCCCGGGGCGGCAAAGAGACCCAGTACTTC. Protein sequence: CSGARGGKETQYF.

This chain links TRBV6-1 with TRBJ2-6; a weak D match, TRBD1 (5 bases). The germline V gene encodes CDR1 MNHNS and CDR2 SASEGT. The CDR3 contains 15 residues. The germline V and J ends were trimmed by 7 bases and 4 bases, with 14 bases remaining between them. CDR3 sequence reads: CASTLNGAGANVLTF. The DNA of the CDR3 is TGTGCCAGCACCTTGAATGGGGCAGGGGCCAACGTCCTGACTTTC.

The V and J genes are TRBV10-3 and TRBJ2-7; weak D call: TRBD1 (6 bases). This CDR3 has 13 residues. In germline, CDR1 is ENHRY, CDR2 SYGVKD. Trimming stripped 8 bases from V and 2 bases from J, with 13 bases between. CDR3 nucleotide sequence: TGTGCCATCGGGAGCGCAGGGGCCTACGAGCAGTACTTC. Translating it yields CAIGSAGAYEQYF.

This chain links TRBV7-3 with TRBJ1-1; D is undetermined. CDR3 size: 15 residues. The V and J ends lost 1 base and 6 bases respectively, with 15 bases between them. From germline, CDR1 is SGHTA and CDR2 FQGTGA. This chain's CDR3 is CASSLNPAGSPEAFF. The CDR3 region has the DNA TGTGCCAGCAGCTTAAACCCCGCCGGGTCCCCTGAAGCTTTCTTT.

The chain carries TRBV5-1 and TRBJ2-7; the match to TRBD2 covers 14 bases. Trimming cost V 0 bases and J 5 bases; bases outside gene matches: 4. Germline V gene sequence: CDR1 SGHRS, CDR2 YFSETQ. The CDR3 has 16 residues. The CDR3 DNA is TGCGCCAGCAGCTTGGGTCTGGGACTAGCGGGAGACGAGCAGTACTTC. Residues: CASSLGLGLAGDEQYF.

This chain joins TRBV28 and TRBJ1-5; TRBD1 aligns across 7 bases. The CDR3 covers 15 residues. Germline CDR1 reads MDHEN; CDR2 reads SYDVKM. Germline trimming cut 5 bases from V and 7 bases from J; bases unmatched to any gene: 11. The CDR3 sequence is CASSTKRQGGQPQHF. The CDR3 DNA reads TGTGCCAGCAGTACCAAGAGACAGGGAGGGCAGCCCCAGCATTTT.

The chain employs TRBV13 and TRBJ2-7, with D maybe TRBD2 (5 bases). Germline CDR1 PRHDT, CDR2 FYEKMQ (reference sequence). The CDR3 runs 16 residues. V lost 3 bases, J lost 0 bases, and 15 bases lay in between. The CDR3 DNA is TGTGCCAGCAGCTTTCTCCGTCCCCGGGGCTCCTACGAGCAGTACTTC. It translates to CASSFLRPRGSYEQYF.

The chain links TRBV28 to TRBJ2-7; D is possibly TRBD1 (6 bases). Germline CDR1 and CDR2: MDHEN and SYDVKM. This CDR3 has 13 amino acids. V gave up 2 bases and J gave up 9 bases, with 14 bases separating them. The CDR3 reads CASSLQYREGQYF. In DNA form, the CDR3 reads TGTGCCAGCAGTTTACAGTACAGGGAAGGGCAGTACTTC.

This chain joins TRBV9 and TRBJ2-1; D gene ambiguous. Germline V gives CDR1 SGDLS, CDR2 YYNGEE. The CDR3 is 11 amino acids. The germline V and J ends were trimmed by 3 bases and 5 bases, with 3 bases remaining between them. The CDR3 DNA is TGTGCCAGCAGCGCCGACAATGAGCAGTTCTTC. As protein: CASSADNEQFF.

The chain uses TRBV28 and TRBJ1-3, with 7 positions matching TRBD1. The CDR3 covers 14 residues. Germline CDR1 is MDHEN and CDR2 is SYDVKM. Trimming cost V 3 bases and J 2 bases; bases outside gene matches: 1. The CDR3 sequence is CASSFTGAGNTIYF. The DNA of the CDR3 is TGTGCCAGCAGTTTCACAGGGGCTGGAAACACCATATATTTT.

This clone was seen once. DNA of the CDR3: TGTGCCAGTAGTATTGGTCTAGCGCTCTACAATGAGCAGTTCTTC. Its translation is CASSIGLALYNEQFF. This chain joins TRBV19 and TRBJ2-1, with D possibly TRBD2 on 6 matching bases. Per germline, CDR1 LNHDA and CDR2 SQIVND (reference sequence). V was shortened by 3 bases and J by 3 bases, with 12 bases between the two germline ends. The CDR3 contains 15 residues.

V and J are TRBV11-2 and TRBJ2-7; 7 nucleotides align to TRBD2. Germline assignment: CDR1 SGHAT and CDR2 FQNNGV. The V segment lost 0 bases and the J segment 4 bases; nucleotides outside the gene matches: 9. The CDR3 length is 16 residues. As DNA, the CDR3 is TGTGCCAGCAGCTTAGATCTGGCTAGCGGAAGATACGAGCAGTACTTC. It is translated as CASSLDLASGRYEQYF.

This rearrangement joins TRBV30 to TRBJ2-7; weak D call: TRBD2 (5 bases). Germline assignment: CDR1 GTSNPN and CDR2 SVGIG (reference sequence). The CDR3 length is 13 residues. V dropped 3 bases and J dropped 0 bases, with 9 bases sitting between them. The DNA of the CDR3 is TGTGCCTGGAGAATCAGCGGCTCCTACGAGCAGTACTTC. Translation: CAWRISGSYEQYF.

The V and J genes are TRBV5-1 and TRBJ2-5; 8 nucleotides agree with TRBD2. CDR3 length: 15 residues. Germline V lookup: CDR1 SGHRS, CDR2 YFSETQ. J was trimmed by 11 bases and V by 0 bases; bases with no gene match: 12. The CDR3 sequence is CASSLVDRAAGEQYF. CDR3 sequence (DNA): TGCGCCAGCAGCTTGGTCGATCGTGCAGCGGGAGAGCAGTACTTC.

The chain combines TRBV28 with TRBJ2-1; D gene unclear. CDR1 and CDR2 from the germline V gene are MDHEN and SYDVKM. The V end was cut by 7 bases, the J end by 1 base, with 11 bases between. This CDR3 contains 14 residues. This chain's CDR3 is CASIRSYSYNEQFF. DNA of the CDR3: TGTGCCAGCATCCGCAGCTATTCCTACAATGAGCAGTTCTTC.

The CDR3 region has the DNA TGTGCCAGCAGCTTGGCGTGGTCTGGGGCCAACGTCCTGACTTTC. Its translation: CASSLAWSGANVLTF. V and J are TRBV5-6 and TRBJ2-6; D not certain. The CDR3 runs 15 residues. Germline CDR1 reads SGHDT; CDR2 reads YYEEEE. The V end was cut by 0 bases, the J end by 1 base, with 5 bases between.

This clone was picked up a small number of times. The chain joins TRBV5-1 to TRBJ2-3, with 8 bases lining up with TRBD1. Germline assignment: CDR1 SGHRS and CDR2 YFSETQ. After removal of 4 bases from V and 5 bases from J, the junction contained 12 bases not matched to a gene. This CDR3 spans 16 amino acids. The CDR3 reads CASSGGDRSFGDTQYF. CDR3 coding DNA: TGCGCCAGCAGCGGCGGGGACAGGAGTTTTGGAGATACGCAGTATTTT.

The rearrangement joins TRBV11-2 to TRBJ2-1; no definite D call. Germline CDR1 reads SGHAT; CDR2 reads FQNNGV. The length of the CDR3 is 14 residues. Trimming took 4 bases from V and 0 from J, leaving 7 bases between them. The chain's CDR3 is CASSYFSSYNEQFF. For the CDR3, the DNA is TGTGCCAGCAGCTACTTTAGCTCCTACAATGAGCAGTTCTTC.

This clone was counted once. The chain carries TRBV7-9 and TRBJ2-2; 10 bases match TRBD2. The length of the CDR3 is 16 residues. The trim removed 5 bases at V and 2 bases at J, leaving 5 bases unmatched. Germline CDR1 SEHNR, CDR2 FQNEAQ (reference sequence). CDR3 residues: CASSRGTSENTGELFF. DNA of the CDR3: TGTGCCAGCAGCCGGGGGACTAGCGAAAACACCGGGGAGCTGTTTTTT.

The V call is TRBV4-1, the J call TRBJ2-1; possible D gene TRBD1, 6 bases. V shed 3 bases and J shed 5 bases, with 14 bases lying between them. From germline, CDR1 is MGHRA and CDR2 YSYEKL. The CDR3 runs to 15 residues. CDR3 residues: CASSHFGQGHNEQFF. The CDR3 nucleotides read TGCGCCAGCAGCCACTTTGGGCAGGGGCACAATGAGCAGTTCTTC.

The chain joins TRBV4-2 to TRBJ2-1, with 7 bases lining up with TRBD2. Per germline, CDR1 LGHNA and CDR2 YNFKEQ. After removal of 0 bases from V and 0 bases from J, the junction contained 8 bases not matched to a gene. CDR3 size: 18 residues. CDR3 DNA: TGTGCCAGCAGCCAAGATGGGCTAGCGGAGAGCTCCTACAATGAGCAGTTCTTC. The encoded protein is CASSQDGLAESSYNEQFF.

V is TRBV4-2 and J is TRBJ1-3; the D gene is possibly TRBD1 (5 bases). Trimming cost V 3 bases and J 2 bases, with 17 bases left between them. CDR3 length equals 17 residues. In germline, CDR1 is LGHNA, CDR2 YNFKEQ. The CDR3 DNA sequence: TGTGCCAGCAGCCACCCCGAGGGGTTAGGTCCTGGAAACACCATATATTTT. This translates into CASSHPEGLGPGNTIYF.

The chain joins TRBV30 to TRBJ2-3; D ambiguous. Germline assignment: CDR1 GTSNPN and CDR2 SVGIG (reference sequence). This CDR3 is 12 amino acids long. V shed 4 bases and J shed 0 bases, with 5 bases lying between them. CDR3 sequence reads: CAWIDSTDTQYF. The CDR3 DNA reads as TGTGCCTGGATCGACAGCACAGATACGCAGTATTTT.

The rearrangement joins TRBV30 to TRBJ1-2; D perhaps matches TRBD1 (6 bases). V was shortened by 2 bases and J by 4 bases, with 8 bases between the two germline ends. The CDR3 spans 12 residues. Germline CDR1 is GTSNPN and CDR2 is SVGIG (reference sequence). The CDR3 DNA reads TGTGCCTGGAGTACAGGGTCCTATGGCTACACCTTC. Encoded protein: CAWSTGSYGYTF. The full variable domain, with the rest looked up from reference TRBV30 and TRBJ1-2, is SQTIHQWPATLVQPVGSPLSLECTVEGTSNPNLYWYRQAAGRGLQLLFYSVGIGQISSEVPQNLSASRPQDRQFILSSKKLLLSDSGFYLCAWSTGSYGYTFGSGTRLTVV.

The genes are TRBV7-9 and TRBJ2-5, with 7 nucleotides matching TRBD1. CDR3 length equals 15 residues. Germline CDR1 SEHNR, CDR2 FQNEAQ (reference sequence). With V trimmed by 5 bases and J by 1 base, 7 bases remained unmatched. CDR3 residues: CASSLRQGLQETQYF. In DNA, the CDR3 is TGTGCCAGCAGCCTCCGACAGGGCCTCCAAGAGACCCAGTACTTC.

V usage is TRBV20-1 and J usage is TRBJ2-1, with D possibly matching TRBD2 (6 bases). The CDR3 has 11 residues. CDR1 DFQATT and CDR2 SNEGSKA come from the germline V gene (reference sequence). Trimming removed 4 bases from V and 8 bases from J, with 9 bases in between. The CDR3 protein is CSANRGYEQFF. The DNA for the CDR3 is TGCAGTGCTAACCGGGGGTATGAGCAGTTCTTC.

The chain has TRBV11-3 and TRBJ2-1; the D is unclear. Germline V CDR1 and CDR2: SGHNT, YENEEA. CDR3 length: 14 residues. V was cut by 5 bases and J by 4 bases, with 12 bases left in between. The DNA of the CDR3 is TGTGCCAGCAGCCCCCACCCCCTTTACAATGAGCAGTTCTTC. Encoded protein: CASSPHPLYNEQFF.

V gene TRBV5-6 combines with J gene TRBJ2-5, with 10 bases fitting TRBD2. The CDR3 has 17 amino acids. CDR1 and CDR2 (germline): SGHDT, YYEEEE. Trimming cost V 0 bases and J 0 bases; bases outside gene matches: 5. The CDR3 region is CASSLALAGWYQETQYF. CDR3 coding DNA: TGTGCCAGCAGCTTGGCACTAGCGGGATGGTACCAAGAGACCCAGTACTTC.